Each of the 9 T cell receptor beta chains below was sequenced from the same sample in a study of cytomegalovirus exposure and HLA in healthy donors. In the PCR, 60 Vbeta and 13 Jbeta primers were used. Sequencing was performed with immunoSEQ multiplex PCR; in TCRdb, only in-frame clones are kept and a portion is missing. In the table there are 150,000 or so clones, roughly 80% of which are singletons. The specimen was PBMCs. The receptor source for this set is a female donor in good health and CMV-seronegative.

The chain couples TRBV7-9 to TRBJ2-1; TRBD2 agrees at 13 bases. CDR1 and CDR2 from the germline V gene are SEHNR and FQNEAQ (reference sequence). This CDR3 is 19 amino acids long. V was pared by 5 bases and J by 9 bases, with 19 bases of the junction left unmatched. The CDR3: CASSHPGLAGPTVDAEQFF. The CDR3 DNA reads as TGTGCCAGCAGCCATCCGGGACTAGCGGGACCCACTGTTGATGCTGAGCAGTTCTTC.

This chain joins TRBV29-1 and TRBJ2-7; a possible D gene is TRBD1 (5 bases). The CDR3 runs to 16 residues. Germline V gene data show CDR1 as SQVTM and CDR2 as ANQGSEA. Trimming removed 4 bases from V and 6 bases from J, with 25 bases in between. CDR3 protein: CSVGLKGALSWGEQYF. The DNA of the CDR3 is TGCAGCGTTGGCTTAAAAGGGGCCCTTTCTTGGGGCGAGCAGTACTTC.

This sequence joins TRBV10-3 and TRBJ1-1; 8 nucleotides agree with TRBD1. This CDR3 comprises 15 residues. With 6 bases clipped from V and 1 base from J, the junction kept 7 bases outside the gene matches. Germline V gene sequence: CDR1 ENHRY, CDR2 SYGVKD. CDR3 DNA: TGTGCCATCAGGACAGGGGATAGTGGGAACACTGAAGCTTTCTTT. Protein: CAIRTGDSGNTEAFF.

V gene TRBV9 combines with J gene TRBJ2-5; 9 bases fit TRBD1. CDR1 and CDR2 from the germline V gene are SGDLS and YYNGEE. V was pared by 4 bases and J by 7 bases, with 8 bases of the junction left unmatched. The CDR3 has 14 amino acids. The CDR3 nucleotides are TGTGCCAGCAGCCTACGGACAGGGGACGTGACCCAGTACTTC. It yields the protein CASSLRTGDVTQYF.

V and J are TRBV6-1 and TRBJ1-1, with 7 bases matching TRBD1. Germline V gene lookup returns CDR1 MNHNS and CDR2 SASEGT. The CDR3 is 14 amino acids. V lost 2 bases, J lost 4 bases, and 4 bases stayed unmatched. CDR3 in amino acids: CASSERGLVTEAFF. CDR3 nucleotide sequence: TGTGCCAGCAGTGAAAGGGGGCTGGTCACTGAAGCTTTCTTT.

The chain is built from TRBV10-3 and TRBJ1-5; TRBD1 aligns across 10 bases. Per germline, CDR1 ENHRY and CDR2 SYGVKD. The CDR3 runs 12 residues. The trim removed 8 bases at V and 5 bases at J, leaving 0 bases unmatched. The CDR3 here is CAIGTGDQPQHF. In nucleotides, the CDR3 is TGTGCCATCGGGACAGGGGATCAGCCCCAGCATTTT.

The J gene is TRBJ2-5, the V gene TRBV7-8, with a tentative D call TRBD1 (5 bases). The last part of the DNA fits TRBJ2-7 better; the J call may be wrong. The CDR3 covers 14 residues. Looked up from germline, CDR1 is SGHVS and CDR2 is FQNEAQ. The CDR3 DNA is TGTGCCAGCAGCTTAGCTTGGGGCGGATACGAGCAGTACTTC. Protein sequence: CASSLAWGGYEQYF.

This sequence joins TRBV18 and TRBJ1-5, with TRBD1 as a possible D gene (6 bases). The CDR3 spans 15 residues. Germline V gene data show CDR1 as KGHSH and CDR2 as LQKENI. Trimming took off 3 bases at V and 3 bases at J, with 12 bases between the two ends. This CDR3 reads CASSPFTGNNQPQHF. CDR3 DNA: TGTGCCAGCTCACCCTTCACAGGGAACAATCAGCCCCAGCATTTT. The complete variable domain, with remaining parts taken from reference TRBV18 and TRBJ1-5, reads NAGVMQNPRHLVRRRGQEARLRCSPMKGHSHVYWYRQLPEEGLKFMVYLQKENIIDESGMPKERFSAEFPKEGPSILRIQQVVRGDSAAYFCASSPFTGNNQPQHFGDGTRLSIL.

The V and J genes are TRBV19 and TRBJ2-1, with 14 bases fitting TRBD2. The CDR3 has 18 amino acids. CDR1 is LNHDA and CDR2 is SQIVND in the germline V gene (reference sequence). Trimming at V came to 5 bases and at J to 6 bases, leaving 12 bases not matched to a gene. The CDR3 nucleotides read TGTGCCAGTAGTTTTCGAAGGACTAGCGGGGGGCCAATCAATGAGCAGTTCTTC. Residues: CASSFRRTSGGPINEQFF.